These 30 T cell receptor beta chains were all obtained from the same sample, sequenced in a study of early T cells in non-severe SARS-CoV-2 infection. TCRdb passed the 5' RACE reads through MiXCR, listing each CDR3 protein once. Found here are roughly 40,000 distinct CDR3 sequences, roughly 6% of them singletons; the top ten hold about 8%. Here the sequenced sample was whole blood, taken at baseline. The receptors stem from an adult who was a healthcare worker with PCR-confirmed SARS-CoV-2 infection or an uninfected control (not recorded which).

This clonotype occurred many times. The chain couples TRBV28 to TRBJ1-5; the D gene is possibly TRBD1 (5 bases). From germline, CDR1 is MDHEN and CDR2 SYDVKM. V lost 3 bases, J lost 5 bases, and 11 bases lay in between. The CDR3 loop spans 14 amino acids. The CDR3 loop reads CASSFAGLDQPQHF. The CDR3 DNA reads as TGTGCCAGCAGTTTCGCAGGGCTGGATCAGCCCCAGCATTTT.

In its sample, this clonotype was seen a few times. The rearrangement links TRBV18 to TRBJ2-3; 8 bases line up with TRBD2. The CDR3 totals 16 residues. Looked up from germline, CDR1 is KGHSH and CDR2 is LQKENI. Trimming removed 3 bases from V and 1 base from J; junction bases left unmatched: 6. Written as DNA, the CDR3 is TGTGCCAGCTCACCGACGACTAGCGCTCGCACAGATACGCAGTATTTT. Translation: CASSPTTSARTDTQYF.

The chain joins TRBV4-3 to TRBJ1-5; D ambiguous. Germline CDR1 and CDR2: LGHNA and YSLEER. This CDR3 region has 16 residues. Deletions cut 0 bases from V and 3 bases from J, with 12 bases between. The CDR3 DNA sequence: TGCGCCAGCAGCCAAGATAGAGCGAACAACAATCAGCCCCAGCATTTT. Residues: CASSQDRANNNQPQHF.

The chain has TRBV7-2 and TRBJ2-2, with 8 bases matching TRBD1. In germline, CDR1 is SGHTA, CDR2 FQGNSA. This CDR3 is built from 16 residues. V lost 7 bases, J lost 2 bases, and 9 bases stayed unmatched. The CDR3 protein is CASKQRDRTNTGELFF. The CDR3 coding sequence is TGTGCCAGCAAACAACGGGACAGGACAAACACCGGGGAGCTGTTTTTT.

This clonotype was observed a few times. This chain connects TRBV7-8 to TRBJ1-1; 12 bases are a match to TRBD1. The CDR3 runs 17 residues. CDR1 SGHVS and CDR2 FQNEAQ come from the germline V gene. J was trimmed by 5 bases and V by 3 bases; bases with no gene match: 10. The chain's CDR3 is CASSLSGQGARGTEAFF. In DNA form, the CDR3 reads TGTGCCAGCAGCTTGTCGGGACAGGGGGCTCGTGGGACTGAAGCTTTCTTT.

This clonotype has at least ten counts. The V gene is TRBV6-6, the J gene TRBJ1-1; TRBD1 might be the D (6 bases). The ends were cut back, 2 bases at V and 7 bases at J, with 11 bases in the middle. CDR1 and CDR2 (germline): MNHNY, SVGAGI (reference sequence). The CDR3 has 13 residues. CDR3 nucleotides: TGTGCCAGCAGTTACGAAACAGGGAGTGAAGCTTTCTTT. It translates to CASSYETGSEAFF.

This clonotype was detected a few times. The chain has TRBV6-2 or TRBV6-3 and TRBJ1-1; 7 nucleotides line up with TRBD1. Germline CDR1 and CDR2: MNHEY and SVGEGT. V dropped 6 bases and J dropped 3; count of bases not matched to a gene: 4. The CDR3 covers 13 residues. In DNA form, the CDR3 reads TGTGCCAGCAGCCCGACAGGGTACACTGAAGCTTTCTTT. Its translation is CASSPTGYTEAFF.

This clonotype was counted between two and nine times. The V call is TRBV6-6, the J call TRBJ1-5, with D possibly TRBD1 on 6 matching bases. This CDR3 is built from 13 residues. The germline V gene encodes CDR1 MNHNY and CDR2 SVGAGI (reference sequence). V was pared by 11 bases and J by 7 bases, with 18 bases between. The CDR3 sequence is CAAREGVEQPQHF. CDR3 bases: TGTGCCGCCCGCGAGGGGGTAGAGCAGCCCCAGCATTTT.

This clonotype rates as medium-sized. The J gene is TRBJ2-2, the V gene TRBV20-1; 9 nucleotides align to TRBD1. The ends lost 3 bases at V and 5 bases at J; junction bases unmatched: 4. The CDR3 is made up of 14 amino acids. Germline V gene lookup returns CDR1 DFQATT and CDR2 SNEGSKA (reference sequence). The CDR3 here is CSARGTGRTGELFF. CDR3 nucleotides: TGCAGTGCTAGGGGGACAGGGAGGACCGGGGAGCTGTTTTTT.

This clonotype was observed many times. The chain couples TRBV27 to TRBJ1-6; D might be TRBD1 (5 bases). CDR3 length: 16 residues. Per the germline V gene, CDR1 is MNHEY and CDR2 is SMNVEV (reference sequence). V was clipped by 0 bases and J by 10 bases, with 16 bases between them. The CDR3 DNA follows: TGTGCCAGCAGTTTATCGAGGGGTGCGAGGGGATCACCCCTCCACTTT. It encodes CASSLSRGARGSPLHF.

At least ten counts were recorded for this clonotype. The chain employs TRBV28 and TRBJ2-3; TRBD1 matches at 10 bases. The CDR3 loop spans 17 amino acids. Trimming removed 4 bases from V and 4 bases from J; junction bases left unmatched: 11. Germline CDR1 MDHEN, CDR2 SYDVKM. CDR3 sequence (DNA): TGTGCCAGCAGTTCCCCTCTGACAGGGGGCCTCGCAGATACGCAGTATTTT. This codes for CASSSPLTGGLADTQYF. The full variable domain, its missing parts supplied by reference TRBV28 and TRBJ2-3, is DVKVTQSSRYLVKRTGEKVFLECVQDMDHENMFWYRQDPGLGLRLIYFSYDVKMKEKGDIPEGYSVSREKKERFSLILESASTNQTSMYLCASSSPLTGGLADTQYFGPGTRLTVL.

This clonotype was found many times. This sequence joins TRBV29-1 and TRBJ2-3; D is ambiguous. There are 15 residues in the CDR3. V was pared by 2 bases and J by 0 bases, with 12 bases between. Germline CDR1 reads SQVTM; CDR2 reads ANQGSEA. The DNA for the CDR3 is TGCAGCGTTGAACCCCCTCGCGGTAGCACAGATACGCAGTATTTT. Translation gives CSVEPPRGSTDTQYF.

This clonotype turned up a few times. The rearrangement links TRBV4-3 to TRBJ2-4; D gene uncertain. The V end was cut by 1 base, the J end by 0 bases, with 13 bases between. The length of the CDR3 is 17 residues. From germline, CDR1 is LGHNA and CDR2 YSLEER. For the CDR3, the DNA is TGCGCCAGCAGCCAAGGAAGGTACCTACTAGCCAAAAACATTCAGTACTTC. Translation gives CASSQGRYLLAKNIQYF.

There are many counts of this clonotype. The rearrangement joins TRBV7-2 to TRBJ2-3, with D unresolved. The length of the CDR3 is 15 residues. V lost 2 bases and J 4 bases, leaving 13 bases between the germline ends. Germline V gives CDR1 SGHTA, CDR2 FQGNSA. CDR3 in amino acids: CASSLNFGMADTQYF. Written as DNA, the CDR3 is TGTGCCAGCAGCTTAAATTTTGGGATGGCAGATACGCAGTATTTT.

This clonotype was counted at least ten times. The J gene is TRBJ1-5, the V gene TRBV27, with D unclear. Germline V gives CDR1 MNHEY, CDR2 SMNVEV (reference sequence). The length of the CDR3 is 14 residues. Trimming cost V 5 bases and J 3 bases, with 11 bases left between them. Here the CDR3 reads CASSLQDPNQPQHF. The CDR3 DNA sequence: TGTGCCAGCAGTCTCCAAGACCCCAATCAGCCCCAGCATTTT.

This clonotype was picked up many times. The chain is built from TRBV5-6 and TRBJ1-5; the match to TRBD1 covers 12 bases. This CDR3 region has 15 residues. CDR1 is SGHDT, CDR2 YYEEEE, per germline. J was trimmed by 6 bases and V by 4 bases; bases with no gene match: 5. The CDR3 DNA sequence: TGTGCCAGCAGCCGGGACAGGGGGCTGACTCAGCCCCAGCATTTT. Translating it yields CASSRDRGLTQPQHF.

This clonotype was observed a handful of times. CDR3 sequence reads: CASSPRMDRQETQYF. The CDR3 region has the DNA TGTGCCAGCAGCCCCCGAATGGACAGACAAGAGACCCAGTACTTC. The J gene is TRBJ2-5, the V gene TRBV9; D may be TRBD1 (6 bases). This CDR3 spans 15 amino acids. V was trimmed by 4 bases and J by 2 bases, leaving 15 bases between them. Looked up from germline, CDR1 is SGDLS and CDR2 is YYNGEE.

The chain is built from TRBV12-3 or TRBV12-4 and TRBJ2-4, with D possibly called TRBD1 or TRBD2 (5 bases each). This CDR3 spans 16 amino acids. The V gene lost 0 bases and the J gene lost 1 base, with 10 bases spanning the gap. CDR3 region: CASSLAGVGAKNIQYF. CDR3 sequence (DNA): TGTGCCAGCAGTTTAGCGGGGGTAGGGGCCAAAAACATTCAGTACTTC.

This chain connects TRBV18 to TRBJ2-3; TRBD1 is a possible D gene (6 bases). The CDR3 has 15 residues. Germline assignment: CDR1 KGHSH and CDR2 LQKENI. The germline V and J ends were trimmed by 3 bases and 4 bases, with 14 bases remaining between them. Here the CDR3 DNA reads TGTGCCAGCTCACCTGGACAGCCGCGGGCAGATACGCAGTATTTT. Translated, it gives CASSPGQPRADTQYF. Full variable domain (missing parts from reference TRBV18 and TRBJ2-3): NAGVMQNPRHLVRRRGQEARLRCSPMKGHSHVYWYRQLPEEGLKFMVYLQKENIIDESGMPKERFSAEFPKEGPSILRIQQVVRGDSAAYFCASSPGQPRADTQYFGPGTRLTVL.

This clonotype was recorded at least ten times. This chain joins TRBV6-5 and TRBJ2-1; 7 positions agree with TRBD1. Trimming at V came to 0 bases and at J to 2 bases, leaving 4 bases not matched to a gene. Germline V gene sequence: CDR1 MNHEY, CDR2 SVGAGI. The CDR3 has 16 residues. The CDR3 spells CASSYSRGQTYNEQFF. The CDR3 DNA reads TGTGCCAGCAGTTACTCGAGGGGACAGACCTACAATGAGCAGTTCTTC.

This clonotype was seen at least ten times. The V and J genes are TRBV7-2 and TRBJ2-1, with 11 bases fitting TRBD2. Germline CDR1 and CDR2: SGHTA and FQGNSA. The V segment lost 5 bases and the J segment 8 bases; nucleotides outside the gene matches: 5. The CDR3 runs to 14 residues. The CDR3 region has the DNA TGTGCCAGCAGCCGAGGACTAGCGGGCGATGAGCAGTTCTTC. Its protein product is CASSRGLAGDEQFF.

This clonotype was observed many times. The chain uses TRBV7-3 and TRBJ1-1, with TRBD1 matching over 10 bases. Trimming cost V 2 bases and J 8 bases; bases outside gene matches: 11. In germline, CDR1 is SGHTA, CDR2 FQGTGA. CDR3 length: 16 residues. DNA for the CDR3: TGTGCCAGCAGCTTACGCGGGACAGGGGATGATCGCGAAGCTTTCTTT. Translating it yields CASSLRGTGDDREAFF.

This clonotype was found many times. The chain is built from TRBV20-1 and TRBJ2-1; TRBD1 agrees at 10 bases. V was pared by 3 bases and J by 9 bases, with 8 bases of the junction left unmatched. The CDR3 runs to 14 residues. Germline values: CDR1 DFQATT, CDR2 SNEGSKA (reference sequence). The CDR3 loop reads CSASETGGGGEQFF. CDR3 sequence (DNA): TGCAGTGCTAGTGAGACAGGGGGCGGCGGTGAGCAGTTCTTC.

This clonotype was picked up a small number of times. The chain has TRBV7-8 and TRBJ1-4; D is uncertain. The CDR3 totals 12 residues. Trimming cost V 3 bases and J 11 bases, with 10 bases left between them. The germline CDR1 and CDR2 sequences are SGHVS and FQNEAQ. The DNA of the CDR3 is TGTGCCAGCAGCTTTCCGGGCGCCAAACTGTTTTTT. It codes for CASSFPGAKLFF.

This clonotype was detected many times. The J gene is TRBJ1-2, the V gene TRBV4-3; D might be TRBD1 (6 bases). This CDR3 contains 16 residues. V gave up 2 bases and J gave up 4 bases, with 17 bases separating them. CDR1 and CDR2 (germline): LGHNA, YSLEER. The CDR3 sequence: CASSQRGSRRGYGYTF. The CDR3 DNA reads as TGCGCCAGCAGCCAAAGGGGGAGCAGAAGGGGCTATGGCTACACCTTC.

In its sample, this clonotype was seen many times. This chain joins TRBV3-1 and TRBJ1-1; no clear D. There are 14 residues in the CDR3. Germline CDR1 is LGHDT and CDR2 is YNNKEL (reference sequence). Trimming left V 4 bases short and J 1 base short, with 10 bases between. This CDR3 reads CASSRVGPNTEAFF. DNA for the CDR3: TGTGCCAGCAGCCGGGTCGGACCGAACACTGAAGCTTTCTTT.

Comment on this clonotype: A much bigger clone sits one base away, suggesting this may be a read error. This rearrangement joins TRBV7-2 to TRBJ1-6; maybe TRBD1 (5 bases). CDR3 size: 14 residues. The germline CDR1 and CDR2 sequences are SGHTA and FQGNSA. Trimming stripped 2 bases from V and 7 bases from J, with 9 bases between. DNA of the CDR3: TGTGCCAGCAGCTTATTGGGGGGGAATTCACCCCTCCACTTT. It translates to CASSLLGGNSPLHF.

The CDR3 DNA sequence: TGTGCCAGCAGGTGGCAGGACAGCTCCTACGAGCAGTACTTC. It is translated as CASRWQDSSYEQYF. The genes are TRBV2 and TRBJ2-7; D is possibly TRBD1 (6 bases). Germline V gene data show CDR1 as SNHLY and CDR2 as FYNNEI. Trimming shortened V by 6 bases and J by 0 bases, and 12 bases separated the two germline ends. CDR3 length equals 14 residues.

At least ten counts were recorded for this clonotype. The genes are TRBV20-1 and TRBJ1-2, with 8 bases fitting TRBD1. Germline V gene lookup returns CDR1 DFQATT and CDR2 SNEGSKA (reference sequence). The CDR3 extends over 14 amino acids. V gave up 3 bases and J gave up 1 base; unmatched junction bases: 4. CDR3 loop: CSASDRGNNYGYTF. CDR3 nucleotides: TGCAGTGCTAGCGACAGGGGAAATAACTATGGCTACACCTTC.

The chain has TRBV6-4 and TRBJ2-3; 11 bases fit TRBD2. Germline loops: CDR1 MRHNA, CDR2 SNTAGT. The CDR3 totals 16 residues. J was trimmed by 5 bases and V by 0 bases; bases with no gene match: 4. DNA of the CDR3: TGTGCCAGCAGTGACTCTAGCGGGGGGGCTGGAGATACGCAGTATTTT. This encodes CASSDSSGGAGDTQYF.